The 13 T cell receptor beta chains below were found in one sample sequenced in a study of cytomegalovirus exposure and HLA in healthy donors. Amplification used 60 Vbeta primers and 13 Jbeta primers. Assay: immunoSEQ multiplex PCR; the TCRdb copy retains only in-frame clones and omits some. The repertoire holds some 71,000 clones, about three quarters seen once, with more than 2.5% in the top ten. The sample was PBMCs. The origin of the receptors is a young man in good health and CMV-seronegative.

This clone was seen once. V gene TRBV29-1 combines with J gene TRBJ2-3; perhaps TRBD2 as D (5 bases). V lost 3 bases and J 5 bases, leaving 15 bases between the germline ends. Germline loops: CDR1 SQVTM, CDR2 ANQGSEA. The CDR3 length is 14 residues. DNA for the CDR3: TGCAGCGTTGATGTGGGTCTAGCCGGAGATACGCAGTATTTT. Amino acid sequence: CSVDVGLAGDTQYF.

The chain joins TRBV30 to TRBJ2-4; 7 nucleotides align to TRBD1. The CDR3 extends over 13 amino acids. Germline lookup yields CDR1 GTSNPN and CDR2 SVGIG (reference sequence). V lost 1 base and J lost 6; bases outside the gene matches: 3. In DNA form, the CDR3 reads TGTGCCTGGAGTGGACAGGGATTAAACATTCAGTACTTC. Protein: CAWSGQGLNIQYF.

The gene calls are TRBV18 and TRBJ1-1; 8 nucleotides match TRBD1. V dropped 3 bases and J dropped 1; count of bases not matched to a gene: 13. The CDR3 runs to 18 residues. The germline gives CDR1 KGHSH, CDR2 LQKENI. CDR3 coding DNA: TGTGCCAGCTCACCCAAACCTGACAGGGGCCCAACGAACACTGAAGCTTTCTTT. Its translation is CASSPKPDRGPTNTEAFF.

This chain connects TRBV4-1 to TRBJ2-2; 8 bases agree with TRBD2. Trimming at V came to 1 base and at J to 4 bases, leaving 5 bases not matched to a gene. The germline gives CDR1 MGHRA, CDR2 YSYEKL. The CDR3 has 16 residues. The CDR3 here is CASSQGRGGGTGELFF. CDR3 DNA: TGCGCCAGCAGCCAAGGTCGGGGGGGAGGCACCGGGGAGCTGTTTTTT.

As to this clone: Mismatch with germline at one junction end may stem from a read error. The chain combines TRBV7-2 with TRBJ1-4, with a weak D call TRBD1 (6 bases). CDR1 is SGHTA, CDR2 FQGNSA, per germline. The CDR3 has 16 residues. CDR3 protein: CASSAQTGTTNEKLFF. CDR3 DNA sequence: TGTGCCAGCAGCGCCCAAACCGGGACAACGAATGAAAAACTGTTTTTT. The full variable domain, its missing parts supplied by reference TRBV7-2 and TRBJ1-4, is GAGVSQSPSNKVTEKGKDVELRCDPISGHTALYWYRQSLGQGLEFLIYFQGNSAPDKSGLPSDRFSAERTGGSVSTLTIQRTQQEDSAVYLCASSAQTGTTNEKLFFGSGTQLSVL.

The rearrangement joins TRBV6-6 to TRBJ2-3, with 12 bases matching TRBD2. V gave up 4 bases and J gave up 1 base; unmatched junction bases: 3. CDR3 length: 16 residues. Per the germline V gene, CDR1 is MNHNY and CDR2 is SVGAGI (reference sequence). Here the CDR3 reads CASSSRLAGGTDTQYF. As DNA, the CDR3 is TGTGCCAGCAGTTCCCGACTAGCGGGGGGCACAGATACGCAGTATTTT.

This clone is a singleton in its sample. The rearrangement uses TRBV5-1 and TRBJ2-7; 9 bases are a match to TRBD1. With 4 bases clipped from V and 6 bases from J, the junction kept 8 bases outside the gene matches. The germline CDR1 and CDR2 sequences are SGHRS and YFSETQ. The CDR3 runs to 14 residues. The CDR3, as DNA: TGCGCCAGCAGCCCCGGGACAGGGAGGGGCGAGCAGTACTTC. The encoded protein is CASSPGTGRGEQYF.

The CDR3 DNA is TGTGCCAGCAGTTCGTCCGGAGATACGCAGTATTTT. Amino acids: CASSSSGDTQYF. This rearrangement joins TRBV6-6 to TRBJ2-3; D gene uncertain. V was clipped by 4 bases and J by 5 bases, with 7 bases between them. The CDR3 spans 12 residues. CDR1 MNHNY and CDR2 SVGAGI come from the germline V gene (reference sequence).

This clone was counted only a few times. This sequence joins TRBV5-1 and TRBJ1-3; 8 bases align to TRBD1. The CDR3 covers 14 residues. Germline assignment: CDR1 SGHRS and CDR2 YFSETQ. Trimming removed 4 bases from V and 3 bases from J; junction bases left unmatched: 3. The chain's CDR3 is CASSHGTGGNTIYF. CDR3 DNA sequence: TGCGCCAGCAGCCATGGGACAGGTGGAAACACCATATATTTT.

The V and J genes are TRBV7-8 and TRBJ1-4, with 8 bases that match TRBD1. V was pared by 2 bases and J by 7 bases, with 6 bases of the junction left unmatched. The germline gives CDR1 SGHVS, CDR2 FQNEAQ. The CDR3 covers 15 residues. Here the CDR3 reads CASSLRDRLSEKLFF. The CDR3 nucleotides read TGTGCCAGCAGCTTACGGGACAGGTTAAGTGAAAAACTGTTTTTT.

The chain uses TRBV7-9 and TRBJ2-6; TRBD1 is a possible D gene (5 bases). There are 15 residues in the CDR3. Germline V CDR1 and CDR2: SEHNR, FQNEAQ (reference sequence). Trimming stripped 1 base from V and 2 bases from J, with 6 bases between. The CDR3: CASSLEGPGANVLTF. CDR3 sequence (DNA): TGTGCCAGCAGCTTAGAGGGGCCTGGGGCCAACGTCCTGACTTTC.

The chain carries TRBV6-6 and TRBJ1-2; 8 nucleotides line up with TRBD1. Trimming cost V 5 bases and J 7 bases; bases outside gene matches: 9. The CDR3 runs to 14 residues. Germline CDR1 and CDR2: MNHNY and SVGAGI (reference sequence). This chain's CDR3 is CASSTVRGQGGYTF. CDR3 coding DNA: TGTGCCAGCAGTACCGTCAGGGGGCAGGGTGGCTACACCTTC.

In this sample, this clone turned up once. V and J are TRBV11-2 and TRBJ2-7; 9 bases are shared with TRBD1. The CDR3 runs 12 residues. With 4 bases clipped from V and 7 bases from J, the junction kept 2 bases outside the gene matches. Germline V CDR1 and CDR2: SGHAT, FQNNGV. The CDR3: CASSWTGEEQYF. Here the CDR3 DNA reads TGTGCCAGCAGCTGGACAGGGGAGGAGCAGTACTTC.